This TCR beta chain was captured in a study of blood T cell repertoires in COVID-19. Germline CDR1 and CDR2: SEHNR and FQNEAQ (reference sequence). CDR3 length equals 14 residues. Trimming at V came to 5 bases and at J to 3 bases, leaving 4 bases not matched to a gene. Only in-frame clones appear in the TCRdb table, and some are missing; sequencing was by immunoSEQ multiplex PCR. The sample has a few hundred thousand clones; over 75% are singletons. The material sequenced was peripheral blood. The TCR originated in a man over 45 with active or convalescent COVID-19. This chain uses TRBV7-9 with TRBJ2-3; 8 positions match TRBD1. This CDR3 is CASSPGQGTDTQYF. In DNA form, the CDR3 reads TGTGCCAGCAGCCCTGGACAGGGAACAGATACGCAGTATTTT.